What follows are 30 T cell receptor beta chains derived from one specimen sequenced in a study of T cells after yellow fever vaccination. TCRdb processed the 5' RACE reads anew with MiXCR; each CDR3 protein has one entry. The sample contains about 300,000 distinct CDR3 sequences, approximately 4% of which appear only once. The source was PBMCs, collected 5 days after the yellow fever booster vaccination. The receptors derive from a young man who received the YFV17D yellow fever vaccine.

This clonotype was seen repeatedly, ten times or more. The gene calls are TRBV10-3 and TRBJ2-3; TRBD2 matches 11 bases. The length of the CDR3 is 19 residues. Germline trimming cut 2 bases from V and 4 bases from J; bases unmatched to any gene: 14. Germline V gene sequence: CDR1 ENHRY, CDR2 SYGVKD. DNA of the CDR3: TGTGCCATCAGTGAGCCCGACCTTACTAGCGGGGGTACGGCAGATACGCAGTATTTT. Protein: CAISEPDLTSGGTADTQYF.

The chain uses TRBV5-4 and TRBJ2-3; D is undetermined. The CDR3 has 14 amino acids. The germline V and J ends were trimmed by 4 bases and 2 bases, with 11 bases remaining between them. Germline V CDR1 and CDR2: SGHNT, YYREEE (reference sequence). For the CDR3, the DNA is TGTGCCAGCAGCCCCGACCGTACCACAGATACGCAGTATTTT. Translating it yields CASSPDRTTDTQYF.

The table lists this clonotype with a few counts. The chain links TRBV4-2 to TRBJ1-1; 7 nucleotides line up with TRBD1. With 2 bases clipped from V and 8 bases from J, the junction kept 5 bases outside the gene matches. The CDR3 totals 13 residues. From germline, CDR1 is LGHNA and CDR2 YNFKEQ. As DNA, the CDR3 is TGTGCCAGCAGCCAACGAGGGGGCGCCGAAGCTTTCTTT. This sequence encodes CASSQRGGAEAFF.

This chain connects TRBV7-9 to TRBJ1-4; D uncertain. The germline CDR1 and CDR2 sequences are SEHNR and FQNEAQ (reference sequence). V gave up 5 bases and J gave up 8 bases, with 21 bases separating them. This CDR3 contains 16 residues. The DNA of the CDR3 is TGTGCCAGCAGCCCCCACGGCCGACGCCTCTCCGAAAAACTGTTTTTT. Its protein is CASSPHGRRLSEKLFF. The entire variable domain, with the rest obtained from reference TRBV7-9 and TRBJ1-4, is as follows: DTGVSQNPRHKITKRGQNVTFRCDPISEHNRLYWYRQTLGQGPEFLTYFQNEAQLEKSRLLSDRFSAERPKGSFSTLEIQRTEQGDSAMYLCASSPHGRRLSEKLFFGSGTQLSVL.

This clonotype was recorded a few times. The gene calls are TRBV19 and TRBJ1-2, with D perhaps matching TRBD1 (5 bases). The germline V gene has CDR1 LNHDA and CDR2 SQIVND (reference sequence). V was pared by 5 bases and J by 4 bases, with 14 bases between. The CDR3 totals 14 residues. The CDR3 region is CASSWSGSGYGYTF. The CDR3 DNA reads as TGTGCCAGTAGTTGGTCAGGGTCCGGCTATGGCTACACCTTC.

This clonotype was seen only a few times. The CDR3 DNA sequence: TGTGCCAGCAGCGCCCCCCCCGGGGGCGGCACCGGGGAGCTGTTTTTT. Residues: CASSAPPGGGTGELFF. The chain combines TRBV9 with TRBJ2-2; D is tentatively TRBD1 or TRBD2 (6 bases each). The CDR3 covers 16 residues. V dropped 3 bases and J dropped 4 bases, with 16 bases sitting between them. Germline V gene lookup returns CDR1 SGDLS and CDR2 YYNGEE.

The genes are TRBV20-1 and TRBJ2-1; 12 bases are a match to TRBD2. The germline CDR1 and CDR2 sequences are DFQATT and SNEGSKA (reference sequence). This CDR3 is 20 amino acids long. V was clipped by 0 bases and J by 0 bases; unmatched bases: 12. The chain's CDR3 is CSARDPEASGGESSYNEQFF. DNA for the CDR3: TGCAGTGCTAGAGACCCCGAGGCTAGCGGGGGGGAGAGCTCCTACAATGAGCAGTTCTTC.

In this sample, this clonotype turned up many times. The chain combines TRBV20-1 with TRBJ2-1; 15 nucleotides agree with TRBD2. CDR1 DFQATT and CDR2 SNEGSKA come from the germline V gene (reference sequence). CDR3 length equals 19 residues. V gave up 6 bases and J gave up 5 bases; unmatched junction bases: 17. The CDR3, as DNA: TGCAGTGCGGACCGCCCGGGACTAGCGGGGGGCCCCTTTAACAATGAGCAGTTCTTC. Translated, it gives CSADRPGLAGGPFNNEQFF.

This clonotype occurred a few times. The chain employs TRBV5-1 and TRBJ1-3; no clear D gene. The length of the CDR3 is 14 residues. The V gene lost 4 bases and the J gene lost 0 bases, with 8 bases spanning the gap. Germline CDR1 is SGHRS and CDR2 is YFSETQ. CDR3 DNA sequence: TGCGCCAGCAGCGGGGAGATCTCTGGAAACACCATATATTTT. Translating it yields CASSGEISGNTIYF.

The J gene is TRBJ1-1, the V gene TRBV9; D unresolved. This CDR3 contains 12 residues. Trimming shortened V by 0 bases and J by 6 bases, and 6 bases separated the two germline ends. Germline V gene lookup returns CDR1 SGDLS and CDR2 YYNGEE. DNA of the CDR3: TGTGCCAGCAGCGTAGCGGGGTCTGAAGCTTTCTTT. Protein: CASSVAGSEAFF.

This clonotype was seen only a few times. CDR3: CASSLGEDGYTF. The CDR3 DNA is TGCGCCAGCAGCTTAGGCGAAGATGGCTACACCTTC. This chain joins TRBV5-1 and TRBJ1-2; D unclear. Germline CDR1 reads SGHRS; CDR2 reads YFSETQ. The CDR3 runs 12 residues. The V end lost 2 bases, the J end lost 6 bases, and 8 bases lay between the germline ends. The full variable domain, rest sourced from reference TRBV5-1 and TRBJ1-2, is KAGVTQTPRYLIKTRGQQVTLSCSPISGHRSVSWYQQTPGQGLQFLFEYFSETQRNKGNFPGRFSGRQFSNSRSEMNVSTLELGDSALYLCASSLGEDGYTFGSGTRLTVV.

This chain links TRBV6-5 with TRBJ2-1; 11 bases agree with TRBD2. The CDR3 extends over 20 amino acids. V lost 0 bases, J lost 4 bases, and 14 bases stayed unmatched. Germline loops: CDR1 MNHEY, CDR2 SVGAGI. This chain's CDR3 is CASSYSILLAGGLGYNEQFF. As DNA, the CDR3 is TGTGCCAGCAGTTACTCGATCTTGCTAGCGGGGGGCCTCGGATACAATGAGCAGTTCTTC.

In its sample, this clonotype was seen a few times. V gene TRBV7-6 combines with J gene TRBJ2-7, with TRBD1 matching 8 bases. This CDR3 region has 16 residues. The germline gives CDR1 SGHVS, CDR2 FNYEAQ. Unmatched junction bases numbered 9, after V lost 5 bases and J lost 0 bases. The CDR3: CASSPTKGTGSYEQYF. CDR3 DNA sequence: TGTGCCAGCAGCCCCACTAAAGGGACAGGCTCCTACGAGCAGTACTTC.

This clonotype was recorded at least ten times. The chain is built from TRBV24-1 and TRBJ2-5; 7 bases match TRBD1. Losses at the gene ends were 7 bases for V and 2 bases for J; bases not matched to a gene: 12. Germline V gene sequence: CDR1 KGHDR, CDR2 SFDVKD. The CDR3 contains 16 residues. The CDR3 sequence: CATSLTGTDRQETQYF. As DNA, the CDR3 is TGTGCCACCAGCCTAACCGGGACAGACCGTCAAGAGACCCAGTACTTC.

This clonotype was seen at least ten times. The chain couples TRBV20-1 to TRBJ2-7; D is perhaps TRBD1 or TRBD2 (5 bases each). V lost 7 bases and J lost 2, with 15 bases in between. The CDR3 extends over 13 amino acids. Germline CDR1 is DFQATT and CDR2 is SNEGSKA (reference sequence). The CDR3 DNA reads TGCAGTGGCGAGAGGGGTAACCCCTACGAGCAGTACTTC. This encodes CSGERGNPYEQYF.

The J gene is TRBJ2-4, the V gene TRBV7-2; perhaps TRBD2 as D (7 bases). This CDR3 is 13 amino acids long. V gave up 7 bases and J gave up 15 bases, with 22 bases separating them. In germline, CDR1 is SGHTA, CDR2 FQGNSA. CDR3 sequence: CASTDRGAKGRYF. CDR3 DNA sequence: TGTGCCAGCACGGACCGGGGGGCTAAGGGCCGGTACTTC.

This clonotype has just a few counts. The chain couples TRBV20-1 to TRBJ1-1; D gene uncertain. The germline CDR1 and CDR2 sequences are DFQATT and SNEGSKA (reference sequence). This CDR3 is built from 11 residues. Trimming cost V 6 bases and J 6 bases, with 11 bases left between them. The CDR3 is CSATHQAEAFF. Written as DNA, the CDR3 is TGCAGTGCCACCCATCAGGCTGAAGCTTTCTTT.

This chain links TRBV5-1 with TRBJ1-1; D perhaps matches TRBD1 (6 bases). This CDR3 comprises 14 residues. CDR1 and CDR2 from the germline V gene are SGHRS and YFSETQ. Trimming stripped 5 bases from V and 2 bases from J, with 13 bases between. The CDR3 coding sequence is TGCGCCAGCAGGCAGGGGTCTTCAAACACTGAAGCTTTCTTT. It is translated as CASRQGSSNTEAFF.

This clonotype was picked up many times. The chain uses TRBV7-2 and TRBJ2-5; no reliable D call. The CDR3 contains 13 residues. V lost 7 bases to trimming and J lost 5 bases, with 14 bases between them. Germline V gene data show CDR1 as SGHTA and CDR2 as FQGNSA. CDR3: CASTGALPETQYF. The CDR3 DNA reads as TGTGCCAGCACGGGTGCGCTCCCGGAGACCCAGTACTTC.

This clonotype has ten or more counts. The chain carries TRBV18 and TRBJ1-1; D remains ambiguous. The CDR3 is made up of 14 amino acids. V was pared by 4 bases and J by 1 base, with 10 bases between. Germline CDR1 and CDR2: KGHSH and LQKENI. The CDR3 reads CASSRLWGNTEAFF. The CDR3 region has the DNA TGTGCCAGCTCACGGCTGTGGGGGAACACTGAAGCTTTCTTT.

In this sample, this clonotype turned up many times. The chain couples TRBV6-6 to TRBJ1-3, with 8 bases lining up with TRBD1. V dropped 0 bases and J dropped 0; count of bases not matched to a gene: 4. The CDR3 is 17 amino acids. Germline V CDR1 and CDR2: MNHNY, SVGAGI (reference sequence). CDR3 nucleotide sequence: TGTGCCAGCAGTTACTCGTACAGGGGGAGCTCTGGAAACACCATATATTTT. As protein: CASSYSYRGSSGNTIYF.

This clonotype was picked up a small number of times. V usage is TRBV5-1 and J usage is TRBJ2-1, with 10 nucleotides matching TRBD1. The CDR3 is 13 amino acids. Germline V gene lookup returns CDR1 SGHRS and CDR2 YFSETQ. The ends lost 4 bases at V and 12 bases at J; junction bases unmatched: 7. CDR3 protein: CASSGTGVETQFF. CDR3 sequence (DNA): TGCGCCAGCAGCGGGACAGGGGTGGAAACGCAGTTCTTC.

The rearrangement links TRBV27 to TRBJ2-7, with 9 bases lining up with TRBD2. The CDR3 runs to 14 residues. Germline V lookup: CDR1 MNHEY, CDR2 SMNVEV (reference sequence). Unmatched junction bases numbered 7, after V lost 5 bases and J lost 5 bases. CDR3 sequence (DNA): TGTGCCAGCAGTCCACTAGCGGGCCTGAACGAGCAGTACTTC. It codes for CASSPLAGLNEQYF.

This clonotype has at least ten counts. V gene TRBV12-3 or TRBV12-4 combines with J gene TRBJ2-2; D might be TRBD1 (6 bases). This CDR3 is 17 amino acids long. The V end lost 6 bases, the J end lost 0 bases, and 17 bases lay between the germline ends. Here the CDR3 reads CASRQKNRDTNTGELFF. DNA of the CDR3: TGTGCCAGCAGGCAAAAAAACCGGGACACGAACACCGGGGAGCTGTTTTTT.

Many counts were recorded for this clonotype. The CDR3 reads CASSPARSGTEAFF. CDR3 nucleotides: TGTGCCAGCAGCCCTGCCAGGAGTGGCACTGAAGCTTTCTTT. The V gene is TRBV16, the J gene TRBJ1-1; D is unclear. Germline lookup yields CDR1 KGHSY and CDR2 FQNENV. CDR3 size: 14 residues. The ends were cut back, 4 bases at V and 4 bases at J, with 13 bases in the middle.

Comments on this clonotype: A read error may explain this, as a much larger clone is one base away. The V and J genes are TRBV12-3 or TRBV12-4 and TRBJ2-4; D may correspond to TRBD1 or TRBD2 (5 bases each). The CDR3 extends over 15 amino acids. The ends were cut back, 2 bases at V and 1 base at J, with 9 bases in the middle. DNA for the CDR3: TGTGCCAGCAGTTTATGGGGACCGGCCAAAAACATTCAGTACTTC. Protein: CASSLWGPAKNIQYF.

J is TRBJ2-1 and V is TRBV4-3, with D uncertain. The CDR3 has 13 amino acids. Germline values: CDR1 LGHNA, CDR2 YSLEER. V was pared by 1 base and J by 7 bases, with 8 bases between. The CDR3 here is CASSQGPSNEQFF. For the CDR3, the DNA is TGCGCCAGCAGCCAAGGTCCCTCTAATGAGCAGTTCTTC.

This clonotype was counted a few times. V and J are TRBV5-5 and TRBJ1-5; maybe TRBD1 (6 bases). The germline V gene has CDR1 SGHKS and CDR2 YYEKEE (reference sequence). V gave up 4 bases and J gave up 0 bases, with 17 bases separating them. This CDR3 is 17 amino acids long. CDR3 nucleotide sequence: TGTGCCAGCAGCCGGACAGATTCCCCTTTTAGCAATCAGCCCCAGCATTTT. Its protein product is CASSRTDSPFSNQPQHF.

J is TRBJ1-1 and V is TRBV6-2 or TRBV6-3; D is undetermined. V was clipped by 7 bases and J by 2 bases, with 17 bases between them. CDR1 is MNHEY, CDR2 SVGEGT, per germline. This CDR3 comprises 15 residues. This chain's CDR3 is CASNPLMDGNTEAFF. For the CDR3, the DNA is TGTGCCAGCAATCCCCTAATGGACGGAAACACTGAAGCTTTCTTT.

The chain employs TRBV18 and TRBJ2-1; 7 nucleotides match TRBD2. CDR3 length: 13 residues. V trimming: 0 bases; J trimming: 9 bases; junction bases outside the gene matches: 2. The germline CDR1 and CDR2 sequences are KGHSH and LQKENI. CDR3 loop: CASSPPGGGEQFF. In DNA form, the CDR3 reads TGTGCCAGCTCACCACCGGGGGGGGGTGAGCAGTTCTTC.